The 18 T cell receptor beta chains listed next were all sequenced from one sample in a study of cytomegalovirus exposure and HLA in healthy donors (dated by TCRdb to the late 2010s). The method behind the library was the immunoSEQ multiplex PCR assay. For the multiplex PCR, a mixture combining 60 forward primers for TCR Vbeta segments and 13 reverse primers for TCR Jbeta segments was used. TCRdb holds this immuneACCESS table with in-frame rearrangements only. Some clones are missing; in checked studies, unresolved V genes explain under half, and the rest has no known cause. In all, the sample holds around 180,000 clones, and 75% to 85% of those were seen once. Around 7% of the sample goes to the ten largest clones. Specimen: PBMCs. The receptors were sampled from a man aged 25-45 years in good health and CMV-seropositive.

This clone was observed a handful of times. CDR3 coding DNA: TGTGCCACCAGCAGATCGACCGGGACTGGGTACAATGAGCAGTTCTTC. Translation gives CATSRSTGTGYNEQFF. The chain is built from TRBV15 and TRBJ2-1; D possibly corresponds to TRBD2 (6 bases). The CDR3 sequence is 16 residues long. V was shortened by 2 bases and J by 4 bases, with 15 bases between the two germline ends. Germline V CDR1 and CDR2: LNHNV, YYDKDF (reference sequence).

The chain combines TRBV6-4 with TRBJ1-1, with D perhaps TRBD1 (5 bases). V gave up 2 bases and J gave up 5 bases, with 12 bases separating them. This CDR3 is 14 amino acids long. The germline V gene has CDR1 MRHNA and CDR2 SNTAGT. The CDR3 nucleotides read TGTGCCAGCAGTGACGGCAGGGTGGGGACTGAAGCTTTCTTT. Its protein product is CASSDGRVGTEAFF.

CDR3 sequence (DNA): TGTGCCAGCCATCCGGGTAGCGGGAGCTACAATGAGCAGTTCTTC. As protein: CASHPGSGSYNEQFF. The chain employs TRBV28 and TRBJ2-1; 9 nucleotides line up with TRBD2. CDR3 size: 15 residues. Germline loops: CDR1 MDHEN, CDR2 SYDVKM. Trimming at V came to 8 bases and at J to 3 bases, leaving 8 bases not matched to a gene.

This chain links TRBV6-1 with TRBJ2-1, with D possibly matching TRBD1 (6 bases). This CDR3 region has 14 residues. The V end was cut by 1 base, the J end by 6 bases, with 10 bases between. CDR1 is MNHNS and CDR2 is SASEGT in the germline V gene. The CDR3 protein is CASSEVWTANEQFF. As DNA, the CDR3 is TGTGCCAGCAGTGAAGTATGGACAGCCAATGAGCAGTTCTTC.

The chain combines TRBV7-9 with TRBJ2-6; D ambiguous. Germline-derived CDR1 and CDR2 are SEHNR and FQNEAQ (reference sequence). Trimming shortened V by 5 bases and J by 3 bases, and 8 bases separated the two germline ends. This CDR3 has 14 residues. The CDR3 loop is CASSPQDGANVLTF. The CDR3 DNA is TGTGCCAGCAGCCCCCAGGATGGGGCCAACGTCCTGACTTTC.

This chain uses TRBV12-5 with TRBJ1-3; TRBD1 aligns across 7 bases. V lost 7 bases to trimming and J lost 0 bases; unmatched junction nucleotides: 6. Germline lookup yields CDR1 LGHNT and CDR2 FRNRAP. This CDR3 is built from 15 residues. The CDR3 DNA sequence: TGTGCTAGTGCCCAAGACAGGGCCTCTGGAAACACCATATATTTT. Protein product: CASAQDRASGNTIYF.

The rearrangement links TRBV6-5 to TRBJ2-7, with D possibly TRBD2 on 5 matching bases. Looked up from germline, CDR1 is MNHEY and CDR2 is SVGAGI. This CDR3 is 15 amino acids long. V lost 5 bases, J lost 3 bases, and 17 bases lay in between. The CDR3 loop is CASSRETAGGYEQYF. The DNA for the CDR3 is TGTGCCAGCAGTAGGGAAACAGCAGGAGGCTACGAGCAGTACTTC.

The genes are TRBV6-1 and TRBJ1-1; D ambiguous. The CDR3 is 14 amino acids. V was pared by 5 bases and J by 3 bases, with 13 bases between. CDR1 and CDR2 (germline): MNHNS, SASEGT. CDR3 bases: TGTGCCAGCAGTATGGGAGGCGCGGACACTGAAGCTTTCTTT. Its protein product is CASSMGGADTEAFF.

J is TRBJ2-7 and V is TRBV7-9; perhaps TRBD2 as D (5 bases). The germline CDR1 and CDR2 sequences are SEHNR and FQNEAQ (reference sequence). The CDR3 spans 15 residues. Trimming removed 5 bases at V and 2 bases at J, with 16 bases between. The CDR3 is CASSNPGTGTYEQYF. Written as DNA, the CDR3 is TGTGCCAGCAGCAACCCCGGCACGGGGACCTACGAGCAGTACTTC.

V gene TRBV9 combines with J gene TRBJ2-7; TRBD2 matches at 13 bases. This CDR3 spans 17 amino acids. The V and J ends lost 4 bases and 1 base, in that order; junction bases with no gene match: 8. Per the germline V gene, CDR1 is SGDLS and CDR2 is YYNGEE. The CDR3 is CASSPGLAGDESYEQYF. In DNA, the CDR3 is TGTGCCAGCAGCCCCGGACTAGCGGGAGACGAGTCCTACGAGCAGTACTTC.

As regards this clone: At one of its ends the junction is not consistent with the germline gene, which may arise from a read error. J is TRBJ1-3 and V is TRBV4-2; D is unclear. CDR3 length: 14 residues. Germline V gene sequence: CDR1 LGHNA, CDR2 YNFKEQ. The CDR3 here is CASSQVPPNFSVTF. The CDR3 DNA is TGTGCCAGCAGCCAAGTCCCCCCGAATTTCAGCGTTACTTTT.

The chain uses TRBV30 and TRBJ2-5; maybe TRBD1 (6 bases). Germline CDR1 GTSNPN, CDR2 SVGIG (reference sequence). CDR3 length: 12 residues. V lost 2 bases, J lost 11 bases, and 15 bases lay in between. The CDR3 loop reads CAWSFGTHGQYF. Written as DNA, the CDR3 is TGTGCCTGGAGTTTCGGGACACATGGGCAGTACTTC.

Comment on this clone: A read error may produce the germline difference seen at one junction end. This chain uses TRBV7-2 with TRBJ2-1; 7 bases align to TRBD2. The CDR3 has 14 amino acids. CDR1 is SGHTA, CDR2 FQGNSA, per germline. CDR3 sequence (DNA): TGTGCCAGCAGCTCCGAGACTAGCCGGGCCCCGGGGGTCTTC. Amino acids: CASSSETSRAPGVF.

CDR3 residues: CASSAVAGGSYEQYF. Written as DNA, the CDR3 is TGTGCCAGCAGTGCGGTCGCAGGGGGTTCCTACGAGCAGTACTTC. The rearrangement joins TRBV6-1 to TRBJ2-7; 7 bases are a match to TRBD1. CDR1 is MNHNS and CDR2 is SASEGT in the germline V gene. V lost 4 bases and J lost 1; bases outside the gene matches: 7. CDR3 length: 15 amino acids.

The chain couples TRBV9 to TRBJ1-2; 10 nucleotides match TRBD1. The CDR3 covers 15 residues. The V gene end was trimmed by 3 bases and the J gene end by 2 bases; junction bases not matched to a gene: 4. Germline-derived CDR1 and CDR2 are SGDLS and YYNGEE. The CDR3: CASSDRDRGNYGYTF. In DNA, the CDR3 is TGTGCCAGCAGCGATCGGGACAGGGGAAACTATGGCTACACCTTC.

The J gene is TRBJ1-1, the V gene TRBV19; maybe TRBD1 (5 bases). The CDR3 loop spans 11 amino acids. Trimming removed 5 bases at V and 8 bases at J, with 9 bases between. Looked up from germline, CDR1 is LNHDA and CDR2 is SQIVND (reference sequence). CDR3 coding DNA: TGTGCCAGTAGTGGGGCAGCGGAAGCTTTCTTT. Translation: CASSGAAEAFF.

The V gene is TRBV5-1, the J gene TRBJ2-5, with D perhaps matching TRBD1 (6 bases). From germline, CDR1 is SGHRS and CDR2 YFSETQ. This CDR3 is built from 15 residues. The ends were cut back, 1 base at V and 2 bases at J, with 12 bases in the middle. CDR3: CASSLNRVQQETQYF. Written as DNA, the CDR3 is TGCGCCAGCAGCTTGAACAGGGTGCAACAAGAGACCCAGTACTTC. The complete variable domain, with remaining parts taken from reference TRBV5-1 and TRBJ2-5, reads KAGVTQTPRYLIKTRGQQVTLSCSPISGHRSVSWYQQTPGQGLQFLFEYFSETQRNKGNFPGRFSGRQFSNSRSEMNVSTLELGDSALYLCASSLNRVQQETQYFGPGTRLLVL.

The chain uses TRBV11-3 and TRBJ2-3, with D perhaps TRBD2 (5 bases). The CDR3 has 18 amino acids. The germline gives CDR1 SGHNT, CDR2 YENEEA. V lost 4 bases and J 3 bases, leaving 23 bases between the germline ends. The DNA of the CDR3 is TGTGCCAGCAGCTCGCCTCGGGGTAGGCGGATAAATACAGATACGCAGTATTTT. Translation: CASSSPRGRRINTDTQYF.